This T cell receptor (beta chain) appears in the sequencing data of a study of blood T cells in healthy people across ages. General observations from the study: With naive T cell percentage, TCR beta diversity showed a strong correlation. The lack of PBMC sorting stopped any conclusive naive versus antigen-experienced comparison. More naive CD4+ cells and higher diversity were found in long-lived than in aged donors.

Sample-barcoded 5' priming and a J-beta primer mix drove a second PCR of 7 to 11 cycles. Researchers report that each sample yielded at least 2.5 million CDR3-containing paired-end reads. Each CDR3 protein is one row after TCRdb ran MiXCR on the 5' RACE reads. The data contain approximately 810,000 distinct CDR3 sequences, 25% to 30% of them singletons. Worth noting for this clonotype: The target antigen is unknown.

Per the germline V gene, CDR1 is DFQATT and CDR2 is SNEGSKA (reference sequence). The ends were cut back, 0 bases at V and 1 base at J, with 21 bases in the middle. The CDR3 length is 18 residues. This receptor was taken from a woman of 80 years or more in good health. V usage is TRBV20-1 and J usage is TRBJ1-1; D remains unclear. Sample: blood. The CDR3 region is CSARDRAGNFRSNTEAFF. The CDR3 DNA reads TGCAGTGCTAGAGATCGGGCGGGGAATTTTCGTTCGAACACTGAAGCTTTCTTT.